What follows describes a single T cell receptor beta chain. Its antigen is still unknown. Germline CDR1 reads SGHTA; CDR2 reads FQGNSA. This CDR3 is 13 amino acids long. The data derive from a study of blood T cells in healthy people across ages. Overall study findings and caveats: Bulk PBMC profiling left naive and antigen-experienced comparisons inconclusive.

A second PCR of roughly 7 to 11 cycles used a sample-barcoded 5' primer and a J-beta primer mix. TCRdb itself ran the 5' RACE reads through MiXCR, one entry per CDR3 protein. The sample has about 800,000 distinct CDR3 sequences, about 46% seen once; the top ten hold 15% to 20%. J is TRBJ2-2 and V is TRBV7-2; D remains ambiguous. The sequence was collected from a man older than 75 in good health. The specimen was blood. Here the CDR3 DNA reads TGTGCTACGGCTAAGATGGGTACCGGGGAGCTGTTTTTT. Translated: CATAKMGTGELFF.